These T cell receptor beta chains were read from a single sample in a study of human T cells and chemical hapten exposure. TCRdb reanalysed the RACE reads using MiXCR and keeps one entry per CDR3 protein. The repertoire includes 300,000 to 450,000 distinct CDR3 sequences, approximately 5% of them detected once, and more than 8% sits in the top ten. The sequenced sample was whole blood, obtained in connection with sensitization to the hapten diphenylcyclopropenone (DPC). These receptors were taken from a young woman with alopecia areata. Some clones in this sample may be carry-over from other donors' samples. Both conserved end residues are part of each CDR3. The D gene is left open where the match is weak. Expanded clones are given a class, and other clones once, few, many or no size at all.

.	TRBJ2-7	.	TRBV6-6	TGTGCCAGCAGTTCTGACAGGGCGGCGGGGTACGAGCAGTACTTC	CASSSDRAAGYEQYF
.	TRBJ2-1	few	TRBV20-1	TGCAGTGCTAGTGGGTCACCAAAGGTCGATGAGCAGTTCTTC	CSASGSPKVDEQFF
.	TRBJ2-7	few	TRBV4-3	TGCGCCAGCAGCCAAGATAGGACCTCGGTTCCGCAGTACTTC	CASSQDRTSVPQYF
.	TRBJ2-7	few	TRBV3-1	TGTGCCAGCAGCCAAGCCGTCTCGAGGGACGAGCAGTACTTC	CASSQAVSRDEQYF
.	TRBJ2-1	.	TRBV27	TGTGCCAGCAGTGCAGGGGGGTTCTCCTACAATGAGCAGTTCTTC	CASSAGGFSYNEQFF
TRBD1	TRBJ2-5	few	TRBV12-3/TRBV12-4	TGTGCCAGCAGCCACAGGGACAGGGAGAAGACCCAGTACTTC	CASSHRDREKTQYF
TRBD1	TRBJ2-5	many	TRBV9	TGTGCCAGCAGCCCGGGACAGGAGTTTGAGACCCAGTACTTC	CASSPGQEFETQYF
TRBD1	TRBJ1-4	.	TRBV6-6	TGTGCCAGCCAGAACAGGGGGCGGGAAAAACTGTTTTTT	CASQNRGREKLFF
.	TRBJ2-7	.	TRBV7-9	TGTGCCAGCAGCTTAGTTGAAAGGGAGCAGTACTTC	CASSLVEREQYF
.	TRBJ2-3	many	TRBV12-3/TRBV12-4	TGTGCCAGCAACGCAGGGGTGGATACGCAGTATTTT	CASNAGVDTQYF
.	TRBJ1-2	few	TRBV4-3	TGCGCCAGCAGCCAAGGGGCAACCCGGACAAGAAACTATGGCTACACCTTC	CASSQGATRTRNYGYTF
.	TRBJ1-1	.	TRBV7-2	TGTGCCAGCAGCTTAGTAGCCTGGGGGGAAGAGCCTGAAGCTTTCTTT	CASSLVAWGEEPEAFF
.	TRBJ2-2	many	TRBV2	TGTGCCAGCAGTTCCCTCAAGGGGACCGGGGAGCTGTTTTTT	CASSSLKGTGELFF
.	TRBJ1-1	.	TRBV5-1	TGCGCCAGCAGCTTGCTGACCAGGGAGGACACTGAAGCTTTCTTT	CASSLLTREDTEAFF
TRBD2	TRBJ2-3	.	TRBV9	TGTGCCAGCAGCGTAGAGGCGGGGGGGGCTACGCAGTATTTT	CASSVEAGGATQYF
TRBD1	TRBJ2-3	many	TRBV2	TGTGCCAGCAAGGGCGGGACAGGGCACACAGATACGCAGTATTTT	CASKGGTGHTDTQYF
.	TRBJ1-2	few	TRBV6-5	TGTGCCAGCAGTTACTCCCAAGGGGGGATGACTAACTATGGCTACACCTTC	CASSYSQGGMTNYGYTF
.	TRBJ1-2	many	TRBV18	TGTGCCAGCTCCCCCGGGGCTCGGAGTTATGGCTACACCTTC	CASSPGARSYGYTF
.	TRBJ2-1	.	TRBV5-1	TGCGCCAGCAGGCCCCAGGGAAGCTCCTACAATGAGCAGTTCTTC	CASRPQGSSYNEQFF
.	TRBJ2-7	many	TRBV20-1	TGCGGAGGGAGGGGGCACACCTACGAGCAGTACTTC	CGGRGHTYEQYF
.	TRBJ1-1	many	TRBV6-2/TRBV6-3	TGTGCCAGCAGTTACGAATCATGGCATCCGAACACTGAAGCTTTCTTT	CASSYESWHPNTEAFF
.	TRBJ2-3	.	TRBV20-1	TGCAGTGCAACCCCGAGGGGGGGGGCCGGCACAGATACGCAGTATTTT	CSATPRGGAGTDTQYF
TRBD2	TRBJ2-5	few	TRBV7-9	TGTGCCAGCAGCTACGAGCGGGGGGGCCGTGAGACCCAGTACTTC	CASSYERGGRETQYF
TRBD2	TRBJ2-3	few	TRBV7-9	TGTGCCAGCAGCTTAATACTAGCGGGGCCAGATACGCAGTATTTT	CASSLILAGPDTQYF
.	TRBJ1-5	many	TRBV12-3/TRBV12-4	TGTGCCAGCAGTGTCAGCCCGGCCTTAAATCAGCCCCAGCATTTT	CASSVSPALNQPQHF
TRBD2	TRBJ2-3	many	TRBV7-2	TGTGCCAGCAGCTTTTCCGGGACTAGCGGGGGACCAGATACGCAGTATTTT	CASSFSGTSGGPDTQYF
.	TRBJ1-2	many	TRBV6-5	TGTGCCAGCAGTGTAGGGGTTGCTAACTATGGCTACACCTTC	CASSVGVANYGYTF
.	TRBJ1-5	few	TRBV28	TGTGCCAGCAGTTTATTACTGGGAAGCGTTGGTCAGCCCCAGCATTTT	CASSLLLGSVGQPQHF
.	TRBJ1-5	few	TRBV10-3	TGTGCCATCAGTGAATATCAAGGGAGGGAGGATCAGCCCCAGCATTTT	CAISEYQGREDQPQHF
TRBD1	TRBJ1-1	.	TRBV6-1	TGTGCCAGCATAGAGGGGACAGCATTGAACACTGAAGCTTTCTTT	CASIEGTALNTEAFF
.	TRBJ2-3	.	TRBV12-5	TGTGCTAGTGCCAGAGGGGGGGGCACAGATACGCAGTATTTT	CASARGGGTDTQYF
.	TRBJ1-1	many	TRBV6-2/TRBV6-3	TGTGCCAGCAGACCTACAGGGTCCTTGAACACTGAAGCTTTCTTT	CASRPTGSLNTEAFF
.	TRBJ2-3	few	TRBV28	TGTGCCAGCAGTTTGACCATCAGCCACTACAGTCTCGAGCAGGGCACAGATACGCAGTATTTT	CASSLTISHYSLEQGTDTQYF
.	TRBJ2-1	.	TRBV6-4	TGTGCCAGCAGTGACTCTTCGGGGGGCGGGAATGAGCAGTTCTTC	CASSDSSGGGNEQFF
.	TRBJ1-1	.	TRBV11-1	TGTGCCAGCAGCGTAGAGAGCACTGAAGCTTTCTTT	CASSVESTEAFF
TRBD1	TRBJ2-3	many	TRBV25-1	TGTGCCAGCAGTCCGGGACAGGGTGTGGGTGCGGGCACAGATACGCAGTATTTT	CASSPGQGVGAGTDTQYF
.	TRBJ2-3	few	TRBV29-1	TGCAGCGTCCCCCAGGATACGCAGTATTTT	CSVPQDTQYF
.	TRBJ1-5	many	TRBV7-9	TGTGCCAGCAGCCACTCCTCTCTCAATCAGCCCCAGCATTTT	CASSHSSLNQPQHF
.	TRBJ2-3	many	TRBV6-5	TGTGCCAGCAGTTCCCCCCCAGGACGCTTTGGACACACAGATACGCAGTATTTT	CASSSPPGRFGHTDTQYF
.	TRBJ2-7	few	TRBV6-5	TGTGCCAGCAGTTACTCGTTGTCGCAGGCCTACGAGCAGTACTTC	CASSYSLSQAYEQYF
.	TRBJ2-5	many	TRBV10-3	TGTGCCATCAGTGAAGGACAGCCACAAGAGACCCAGTACTTC	CAISEGQPQETQYF
.	TRBJ1-1	few	TRBV6-5	TGTGCCAGCAGTTACTCCTACAGCCCAGGGACTGAAGCTTTCTTT	CASSYSYSPGTEAFF
.	TRBJ2-1	few	TRBV12-5	TGTGCTAGTGCCGCGCCTGGCGGGGGCTACTCCAATGAGCAGTTCTTC	CASAAPGGGYSNEQFF
.	TRBJ1-5	few	TRBV6-5	TGTGCCAGCAGTTACGAAGCGCTAGGGCAGCCCCAGCATTTT	CASSYEALGQPQHF
.	TRBJ1-4	many	TRBV12-3/TRBV12-4	TGTGCCAGCAGCCGGACGCATGAAAAACTGTTTTTT	CASSRTHEKLFF
TRBD1	TRBJ2-5	few	TRBV4-1	TGCGCCAGCAGCCAAGACCCTAACAGGGGTGAGACCCAGTACTTC	CASSQDPNRGETQYF
TRBD1	TRBJ2-1	few	TRBV10-3	TGTGCCATCAGTTCGAGTGGGGGACCGACAGGGAGCTCCTACAATGAGCAGTTCTTC	CAISSSGGPTGSSYNEQFF
.	TRBJ1-5	.	TRBV19	TGTGCCAGCATACAGGGTATAGGCTATAGCAATCAGCCCCAGCATTTT	CASIQGIGYSNQPQHF
TRBD1	TRBJ1-4	few	TRBV7-2	TGTGCCAGCAGTTTAACAGGGGGCATAGAAAAACTGTTTTTT	CASSLTGGIEKLFF
.	TRBJ2-5	few	TRBV3-1	TGTGCCAGCAGCCAAGATTCTAGCTTTTCGGAGACCCAGTACTTC	CASSQDSSFSETQYF
TRBD1	TRBJ2-3	.	TRBV29-1	TGCAGCGTTACTGGACAGGGTAGAAATACGCAGTATTTT	CSVTGQGRNTQYF
.	TRBJ2-1	few	TRBV12-3/TRBV12-4	TGTGCCAGCAGTTTAGCAGGGGGATATGGGCAGTTCTTC	CASSLAGGYGQFF
.	TRBJ2-3	few	TRBV4-1	TGCGCCAGCAGCCAAGGCGAACGCGATACGCAGTATTTT	CASSQGERDTQYF
TRBD1	TRBJ2-7	many	TRBV29-1	TGCAGCGCCACCGGGACAGGGGCATCATACGAGCAGTACTTC	CSATGTGASYEQYF